This paragraph reports one T cell receptor beta chain. The table came from immunoSEQ multiplex PCR; TCRdb's copy has only in-frame clones and leaves some out. The data hold about 380,000 clones, with 81% observed a single time. The CDR3 totals 15 residues. The V and J ends lost 1 base and 5 bases respectively, with 15 bases between them. In germline, CDR1 is SGHTA, CDR2 FQGNSA. This sample stems from a study of blood T cell repertoires in COVID-19. This chain joins TRBV7-2 and TRBJ2-7; maybe TRBD2 (6 bases). The sample comprised peripheral blood. This receptor was identified in a human donor with acute or convalescent COVID-19. The donor label of this sample is uncertain. CDR3 DNA: TGTGCCAGCAGCTTAGATTTTTCGGGGGTTAACGAGCAGTACTTC. Its translation: CASSLDFSGVNEQYF.